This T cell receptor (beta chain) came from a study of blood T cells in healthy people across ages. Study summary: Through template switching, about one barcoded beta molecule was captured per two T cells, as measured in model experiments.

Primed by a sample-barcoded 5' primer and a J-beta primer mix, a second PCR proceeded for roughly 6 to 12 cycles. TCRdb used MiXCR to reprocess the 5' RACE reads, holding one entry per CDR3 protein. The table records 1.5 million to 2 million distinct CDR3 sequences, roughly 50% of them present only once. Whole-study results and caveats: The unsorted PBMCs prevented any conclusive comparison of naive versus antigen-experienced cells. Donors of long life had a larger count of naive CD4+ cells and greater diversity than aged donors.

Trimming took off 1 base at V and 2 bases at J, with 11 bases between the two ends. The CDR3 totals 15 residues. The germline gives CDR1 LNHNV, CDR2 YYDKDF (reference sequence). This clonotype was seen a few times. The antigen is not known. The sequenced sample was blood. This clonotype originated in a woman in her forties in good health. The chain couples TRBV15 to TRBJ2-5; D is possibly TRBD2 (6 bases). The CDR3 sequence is CATSRARGEQETQYF. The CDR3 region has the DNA TGTGCCACCAGCAGAGCCCGCGGGGAGCAAGAGACCCAGTACTTC. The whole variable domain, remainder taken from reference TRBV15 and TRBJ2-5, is DAMVIQNPRYQVTQFGKPVTLSCSQTLNHNVMYWYQQKSSQAPKLLFHYYDKDFNNEADTPDNFQSRRPNTSFCFLDIRSPGLGDTAMYLCATSRARGEQETQYFGPGTRLLVL.